Below, 5 T cell receptor beta chains from the same sample are listed, as sequenced in a study of blood T cell repertoires in COVID-19. Assay: immunoSEQ multiplex PCR; the TCRdb copy retains only in-frame clones and omits some. The sample records about 250,000 clones, 85% being singletons. The specimen sequenced was PBMCs or T cells enriched from blood (not recorded which). The receptor set was obtained from a woman aged 45 to 65 with acute COVID-19.

Notes on this clone: The same CDR3 arises from other DNA sequences in this sample as well. The chain couples TRBV5-4 to TRBJ1-1, with D maybe TRBD1 (6 bases). The CDR3 length is 14 residues. Germline CDR1 SGHNT, CDR2 YYREEE (reference sequence). With 2 bases removed from V and 2 bases from J, the gap between germline ends came to 10 bases. In DNA, the CDR3 is TGTGCCAGCAGCTTCAGAGGGGGAAACACTGAAGCTTTCTTT. The encoded protein is CASSFRGGNTEAFF.

The rearrangement links TRBV7-2 to TRBJ1-5; possibly TRBD1 for D (6 bases). V lost 3 bases, J lost 0 bases, and 6 bases lay in between. The length of the CDR3 is 14 residues. The germline V gene encodes CDR1 SGHTA and CDR2 FQGNSA. The CDR3 protein is CASSLTGSNQPQHF. CDR3 nucleotides: TGTGCCAGCAGCTTGACAGGTAGCAATCAGCCCCAGCATTTT.

The chain recombines TRBV5-1 with TRBJ2-2; possible D gene TRBD1, 5 bases. This CDR3 has 17 residues. Trimming left V 4 bases short and J 1 base short, with 17 bases between. The V gene's germline CDR1 is SGHRS and CDR2 YFSETQ. This CDR3 is CASSLWTGDRNTGELFF. CDR3 in DNA: TGCGCCAGCAGCCTATGGACGGGCGACAGGAACACCGGGGAGCTGTTTTTT.

The chain links TRBV19 to TRBJ2-3; 9 nucleotides align to TRBD2. Trimming cost V 3 bases and J 2 bases; bases outside gene matches: 9. This CDR3 is built from 17 residues. Germline lookup yields CDR1 LNHDA and CDR2 SQIVND (reference sequence). CDR3 in amino acids: CASSIGLAGTNTDTQYF. CDR3 nucleotides: TGTGCCAGTAGTATTGGTCTAGCGGGGACCAACACAGATACGCAGTATTTT.

The chain joins TRBV15 to TRBJ1-6; the match to TRBD1 covers 7 bases. The junction had 9 bases not matched to a gene; V was cut back by 5 bases and J by 8 bases. CDR1 and CDR2 from the germline V gene are LNHNV and YYDKDF (reference sequence). The CDR3 sequence is 15 residues long. CDR3: CATSSETGSDSPLHF. CDR3 coding DNA: TGTGCCACCAGCTCGGAGACAGGGAGTGATTCACCCCTCCACTTT. Full variable domain (remainder filled in from reference TRBV15 and TRBJ1-6): DAMVIQNPRYQVTQFGKPVTLSCSQTLNHNVMYWYQQKSSQAPKLLFHYYDKDFNNEADTPDNFQSRRPNTSFCFLDIRSPGLGDTAMYLCATSSETGSDSPLHFGNGTRLTVT.